These 7 T cell receptor beta chains were all obtained from the same sample, sequenced in a study of blood T cell repertoires in COVID-19. Using immunoSEQ multiplex PCR, the repertoire was profiled, and TCRdb retains in-frame clones only, with some absent. The table has approximately 470,000 clones, 70% to 90% seen once. Sample: peripheral blood. Receptors originate from a human donor in a cohort sampled during active COVID-19.

V usage is TRBV15 and J usage is TRBJ1-1; no definite D call. Germline V gene lookup returns CDR1 LNHNV and CDR2 YYDKDF (reference sequence). Deletions cut 2 bases from V and 5 bases from J, with 12 bases between. This CDR3 has 14 amino acids. CDR3 loop: CATSRYLVDTEAFF. CDR3 DNA sequence: TGTGCCACCAGCAGATATCTGGTAGATACTGAAGCTTTCTTT. Full variable domain (remainder filled in from reference TRBV15 and TRBJ1-1): DAMVIQNPRYQVTQFGKPVTLSCSQTLNHNVMYWYQQKSSQAPKLLFHYYDKDFNNEADTPDNFQSRRPNTSFCFLDIRSPGLGDTAMYLCATSRYLVDTEAFFGQGTRLTVV.

J is TRBJ1-1 and V is TRBV19; weak D call: TRBD1 (5 bases). V was shortened by 7 bases and J by 2 bases, with 14 bases between the two germline ends. The CDR3 has 14 residues. Germline V gene sequence: CDR1 LNHDA, CDR2 SQIVND (reference sequence). The CDR3 DNA is TGTGCCAGTATCTCTCAGGGCTATAACACTGAAGCTTTCTTT. It codes for CASISQGYNTEAFF.

This chain links TRBV19 with TRBJ2-3; D unclear. V was trimmed by 6 bases and J by 1 base, leaving 14 bases between them. The germline V gene has CDR1 LNHDA and CDR2 SQIVND (reference sequence). The CDR3 extends over 15 amino acids. CDR3 DNA: TGTGCCAGTAGCCAAGCCGGGTCCCGCACAGATACGCAGTATTTT. It codes for CASSQAGSRTDTQYF.

This sequence joins TRBV12-3 or TRBV12-4 and TRBJ2-7; the match to TRBD1 covers 10 bases. The length of the CDR3 is 13 residues. V lost 4 bases, J lost 7 bases, and 4 bases stayed unmatched. CDR3 nucleotide sequence: TGTGCCAGCAGTTCCCGGACAGGGGGAGAGCAGTACTTC. Amino acid sequence: CASSSRTGGEQYF.

The chain carries TRBV5-4 and TRBJ2-1; 9 positions match TRBD2. The V gene end was trimmed by 4 bases and the J gene end by 7 bases; junction bases not matched to a gene: 9. Germline CDR1 reads SGHNT; CDR2 reads YYREEE (reference sequence). CDR3 size: 15 residues. CDR3 in amino acids: CASSLPGLAMNEQFF. The DNA of the CDR3 is TGTGCCAGCAGCCTACCGGGACTAGCTATGAATGAGCAGTTCTTC.

The genes are TRBV30 and TRBJ2-7; 9 nucleotides align to TRBD2. Germline V gives CDR1 GTSNPN, CDR2 SVGIG (reference sequence). This CDR3 comprises 14 residues. V lost 2 bases and J lost 1; bases outside the gene matches: 3. The chain's CDR3 is CAWSTTSGSYEQYF. The CDR3 bases are TGTGCCTGGAGTACCACTAGCGGGTCCTACGAGCAGTACTTC.

The genes are TRBV6-5 and TRBJ2-7; 7 bases map to TRBD1. V lost 5 bases and J lost 3; bases outside the gene matches: 7. The CDR3 spans 14 residues. Germline CDR1 and CDR2: MNHEY and SVGAGI. Here the CDR3 reads CASSTRDRYYEQYF. DNA for the CDR3: TGTGCCAGCAGTACCCGGGACAGATACTACGAGCAGTACTTC.